The source of this TCR beta chain is a study of shared clonotypes between healthy human individuals. Across the study: Three plates each covered CD4 naive and memory; CD8 naive two, CD8 memory one.

Libraries were prepared by immunoSEQ multiplex PCR; TCRdb keeps only in-frame clonotypes and omits some of them. The data show some 630,000 clones, approximately 96% seen once. This clone was recorded once. Its antigen is undetermined. The V gene's germline CDR1 is SNHLY and CDR2 FYNNEI. The CDR3 extends over 13 amino acids. Trimming removed 5 bases at V and 0 bases at J, with 7 bases between. Naivety among CD8 cells was defined by CD45RO negativity and positive CCR7 selection, thereby excluding terminally differentiated effector memory CD45RA+ cells. HIV-negative, healthy adults without recent acute infections or vaccinations were the donors. Study results and caveats: Of the naive CD4 clonotypes, approximately 5% were shared across several donors. Sequencing of the sorted subsets was shown by rarefaction to be incomplete despite large depth.

This chain joins TRBV2 and TRBJ1-2; D is unresolved. The sequence derives from a woman younger than 45 in good health. What was sequenced was naive CD8+ T cells sorted from blood. The CDR3 nucleotides are TGTGCCAGCAGTCTAGGAGCTAACTATGGCTACACCTTC. Its translation: CASSLGANYGYTF.